This TCR beta chain originates from a study of blood T cell repertoires in COVID-19 (dated by TCRdb to 2019 to 2021). Turning to the overall study: The collaborator samples originated in the United States, Italy and Spain and spanned the acute and convalescent phases of COVID-19. The prospective study material was composed of cDNA or gDNA derived from T cells, B-cell-depleted T cells, or PBMCs. The dataset comprised deeply sampled blood TCRbeta repertoires from subjects exposed to, actively infected with, or recovered from COVID-19. The repertoires were released in a freely available public database intended as a resource for research on the immune response to SARS-CoV-2. The samples were drawn from the first 160 participants of the ongoing ImmuneRACE study and from 950 to 1,500 subjects provided by 6 global collaborators. The sample metadata nearly always contained a de-identified subject ID, COVID-19 status, age in years and sex. Where available, HLA class I and class II types were obtained from metadata supplied by the sample provider rather than from assay-based typing.

The immunoSEQ Assay, a bias-controlled multiplex PCR, was used to amplify TCRbeta CDR3 regions from genomic DNA. From the authors' description of their analysis: The number of nucleated cells in each sample was estimated by amplification of reference gene primers within the assay. Sequence reads were collapsed and filtered to measure the absolute abundance of every unique TCRbeta CDR3 rearrangement. For each sample, productive Simpson clonality was calculated by taking the square root of Simpson's diversity index across productive rearrangements. Here the immuneACCESS table is served through TCRdb, limited to in-frame sequences with V and J called. Missing clones are a known gap in these copies; in checked studies unresolved V genes cover under half, and the rest lacks a known reason. D and trimming come from the DNA, and the V and J calls and clone size come from that table. For this sample there are approximately 170,000 clones; 90% appear just once. The ten largest clones represent 18% of the sample.

Notes on this clone: No cognate antigen has been identified for it. Qualities for individual bases were not recorded, and no much larger clone is one base off.

Collaborating institutions collected whole blood in K2EDTA tubes following their own protocols. For TCRbeta analysis, collaborators shipped samples as frozen whole blood, isolated PBMCs, or DNA extracted from either of those sample types. Paper-wide results and their limitations: How much clinical and demographic metadata was included differed by source and by participant, and the metadata was provided uncurated.

The sample comprised peripheral blood. The origin of this receptor is a man in his fifties or sixties with active or convalescent COVID-19.

The CDR3 reads as follows: CASTLTSGGTDTQYF. The DNA is TGTGCCAGCACCTTGACTAGCGGGGGCACAGATACGCAGTATTTT. This receptor chain uses TRBV6-5 and TRBJ2-3, with 11 bases matching TRBD2. The CDR3 measures 15 amino acids from cysteine to phenylalanine. Of all the DNA, just the CDR3 is kept, 45 bases in frame from base 1. The germline V gene encodes CDR1 MNHEY and CDR2 SVGAGI. Relative to germline, V is missing 7 bases and J is missing 1 base, with 4 bases of the junction outside any gene match.